This TCR beta chain was observed in a study of cytomegalovirus exposure and HLA in healthy donors (dated 2017 in TCRdb). Concerning the study at large: An earlier analysis of some 500 of the donors reported roughly 270 Gb of sequence data and some 120 million unique TCR beta sequences from roughly 200 million T cells. Typing coverage differed by locus: A, B, C, DRB1 and DQB1 were typed in about 620-640 donors, DQA1 in 500 to 550, DPA1 in some 610, and DPB1 in 400 to 480. In a later analysis, previously published TCR beta repertoires from 666 donors were re-analyzed and high-resolution HLA genotyping was added so that TCR occurrence patterns could be studied. The study aimed to test whether cataloging public T cell receptors could reveal signatures of past pathogen exposure. Along with the approximately 700-subject first cohort, a separate validation cohort of over a hundred different subjects was used. On average, roughly 200,000 unique TCR beta nucleotide sequences were sequenced per donor among about 400 genotyped donors of the cohort, with roughly 19% of those sequences being non-productive. Rather than drawing on any new phenotypic data, the later analysis identified candidate immune exposures from TCR beta sequences and the way those sequences occurred across donors. In a later genetic analysis, genome-wide SNP genotypes for about three fifths of the 666 donors were used, and that subset was treated as a discovery cohort. Approximately 310 gigabases of sequencing data and tens of millions of unique TCR sequences were included in an early release covering several hundred HLA-typed donors. About five DR-DQ haplotypes were treated as single units for association and clustering because of strong linkage in the cohort. Of the 350 to 450 genotyped donors, 81% were placed in the genetic ancestry cluster associated with self-reported Caucasian donors. Donor age, sex, ethnicity and CMV serostatus were collected together with the repertoire data. To predict cytomegalovirus infection status, the study brought together high-throughput TCR immunosequencing, statistical association of individual TCRs with disease status, and machine learning. Using immunosequencing, the study profiled T cell repertoires from about 620 subjects and related those repertoires to cytomegalovirus serostatus. Class I and class II HLA loci were covered by the typing at four-digit resolution. All discovery cohort repertoires had been generated using a single sequencing platform. To decide whether each TCR beta V gene segment behaved as functional or pseudogenic, an earlier analysis of some 600 of the donors relied on high-throughput TCR beta sequencing. Beyond this particular receptor, the publication reports: When HLA alleles, especially DR and DQ, strongly co-occurred, attributing TCR associations to individual alleles was difficult. Compared with the roughly 720-donor mean, donors in an Asian-associated ancestry cluster had fewer N-insertions in productive TCRs, according to a later genetic analysis. A further reported finding was that TCR beta sequences accurately predicted the HLA-A and HLA-B alleles for most subjects in the first cohort. In a later analysis, about 16,000 TCR beta sequences were associated with specific HLA alleles at a false discovery rate of 0.05. An association between a missense DCLRE1C variant and V-gene and J-gene trimming of TCR beta chains was found in a later genetic analysis and replicated in an independent cohort. Approximately 16 rarely observed V segments, including chromosome 9 orphons, were excluded from the earlier analysis of approximately 500 of the donors because counts were too low. In both the original and validation cohorts, the classifier was reported to diagnose cytomegalovirus status with high specificity and sensitivity. The cohort was sequenced for TCR beta chains only, and without alpha or paired-chain data the features that could be detected were limited. The presence/absence analyses assumed that sequencing depth was roughly uniform across donors, and that assumption may not be true. In vitro tests confirmed that a few of the cytomegalovirus-associated TCR beta chains recognize cytomegalovirus antigens. In an earlier analysis of a few hundred of the donors, most TCR beta V segments were observed in productive rearrangements about 87% or about 30% of the time, broadly matching IMGT annotations. The 87-base-pair reads could not distinguish some IMGT-functional V segments, including TRBV6-2 and TRBV6-3, so those segments were excluded. According to a later analysis, TCR association rates differed among HLA loci, with DRB1 alleles showing the most associated TCRs and HLA-C alleles showing the fewest. Because some donors lacked HLA typing at each locus, the association tests relied only on the typed subset. Compared with equally common non-associated chains, HLA-associated TCR beta chains in a later analysis were more clonally expanded and had lower generation probabilities. A total of 150 to 200 TCR beta chains were listed by the study as associated with cytomegalovirus. According to a later analysis, parvovirus B19, influenza, CMV and Epstein-Barr virus appeared linked to several top co-occurrence clusters. Linkage disequilibrium might explain the correlated functional status among segregating V segments, but an unknown experimental factor could not be ruled out. In a later analysis, most CMV-associated TCR beta chains were found to appear HLA-restricted, with HLA associations seemingly driven largely by CMV exposure. Most TCR sequences were observed very rarely across donors, whereas some public TCRs were present in many individuals. The authors suggested that the approach could potentially be generalized to other disease states and immunological phenotypes. Immune exposure information for the cohort was limited to CMV serostatus. A cluster of highly shared sequence variants was judged likely to represent a technical artifact of the sequencing pipeline.

The CDR1 and CDR2 encoded by the germline V gene (reference sequence) are LNHDA and SQIVND. Relative to germline, V is missing 5 bases and J is missing 0 bases, with 2 bases of the junction outside any gene match. The CDR3, cysteine through phenylalanine, is 15 amino acids long. CDR3 DNA is the only sequence kept; it has 45 bases, read in frame from the first base. The library was generated by the immunoSEQ multiplex PCR assay. For the multiplex PCR, a mixture combining 60 forward primers for TCR Vbeta segments and 13 reverse primers for TCR Jbeta segments was used. The CDR3 region of rearranged TCR beta genes was amplified from genomic DNA by a multiplex PCR assay. Amplified TCR beta libraries were sequenced as 87-base-pair reads on the Illumina HiSeq System. Processing in the source paper ran as follows. A later analysis tallied some 79 million unique TCR beta chains across the 700 or so repertoires, and approximately 12 million of those chains were shared by two or more donors. Raw reads were error-corrected and collapsed into unique sequences with a nearest-neighbor algorithm that merged closely related sequences to remove PCR and sequencing errors. Alignment of CDR3 sequences to IMGT reference sequences was used to assign V, D and J gene segments. For a sequence to be retained, a match of at least six nucleotides was required to both a V gene segment and a J gene segment. Rearrangements were called productive when the CDR3 lacked stop codons and stayed in frame with V and J; all others were non-productive. CDR3 was defined by IMGT convention, running from the second conserved V-encoded cysteine to the conserved J-encoded phenylalanine. The earlier analysis of 450 to 750 of the donors excluded any sequence lacking an unambiguous match to a single V gene segment. An earlier analysis of a few hundred of the donors classified V segments as functional when productive rearrangements were above 56.7% and as segregating when the standard deviation between donors was above 5%. A statistical classification framework was built to diagnose cytomegalovirus status from the catalog of TCR beta chain sequences. V and J gene assignment, in a later analysis, came from comparing TCR nucleotide sequences with IMGT/GENE-DB human TR gene sequences. Using the TCRdist pipeline, a later analysis assigned CDR3 sequences along with most-parsimonious VDJ recombination scenarios. In a later analysis, every TCR beta chain was defined by the combination of its CDR3 amino acid sequence and its V-gene family, and reads without a unique V-gene family were dropped. In a later analysis, around 650 highly shared, low-generation-probability nucleotide sequences were removed to address suspected cross-contamination and a sequencing artifact. A later analysis calculated a clonal expansion index for each public chain from normalized within-repertoire ranks of inferred template counts. In a later analysis, generation probabilities were computed using a VDJ recombination model fitted to out-of-frame rearrangements, and the results were checked against IGoR. Hypergeometric tests were used in a later analysis to score TCR-TCR, TCR-HLA and TCR-CMV co-occurrence, with a repertoire-size bias correction applied to the TCR pairs. In a later analysis, false discovery rates were estimated by permuting HLA or CMV assignments 20 times. In a later analysis, co-occurring TCRs were grouped with DBSCAN, and TCRdist sequence similarity was added when clustering was performed within HLA-allele-positive subsets. For co-occurrence clustering, repertoires with fewer than 30,000 or more than 120,000 public chains were excluded, along with four or five repertoires with anomalous nucleotide sharing. TCRdb carries this immuneACCESS record with in-frame sequences only. Its versions omit some clonotypes, under half of them owing to an unresolved V gene in the studies checked, with the rest unexplained. The V and J calls and the clone size are those of that table, but D and trimming were determined from the DNA. This sample comprises 110,000 to 150,000 clones, around 80% of them detected only once. The ten largest clones take up about 2.2% of the sample.

The cohort was made up of under 800 healthy bone marrow donors. At the time of sampling, all cohort members were nominally healthy, though unrecorded immune exposures were likely present. The donor tested CMV seronegative and was one of the 352 seronegative cohort members. Every donor gave a peripheral blood sample, and the peripheral blood mononuclear cells from that sample were used for TCR beta sequencing. Genomic DNA was extracted from the blood cell samples with the Qiagen DNeasy Blood Extraction Kit. In the case of this clone: Its antigen is not yet known. There are no base qualities to consult, and no much larger clone falls within one base.

The sequenced sample consisted of PBMCs. This TCR was sampled from a young man in good health and CMV-seronegative. The sequence is built from TRBV19 and TRBJ1-5, with 9 bases in between that match TRBD1. In nucleotides, the sequence is TGTGCCAGTAGTGACAGGGGGACTAGCAATCAGCCCCAGCATTTT. It translates to CASSDRGTSNQPQHF.